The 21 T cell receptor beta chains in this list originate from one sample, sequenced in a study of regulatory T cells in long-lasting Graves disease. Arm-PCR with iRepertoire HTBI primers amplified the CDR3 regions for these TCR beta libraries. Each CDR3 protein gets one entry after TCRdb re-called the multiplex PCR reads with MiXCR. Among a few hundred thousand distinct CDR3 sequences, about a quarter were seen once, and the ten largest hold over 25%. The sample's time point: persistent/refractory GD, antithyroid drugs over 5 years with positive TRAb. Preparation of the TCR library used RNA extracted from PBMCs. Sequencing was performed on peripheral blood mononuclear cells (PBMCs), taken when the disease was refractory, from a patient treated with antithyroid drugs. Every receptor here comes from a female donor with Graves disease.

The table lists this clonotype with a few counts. The DNA of the CDR3 is TGTGCCAGCAGTCAACGGACAGGTCCGGAATCCTACGAGCAGTACTTC. Translating it yields CASSQRTGPESYEQYF. This chain connects TRBV28 to TRBJ2-7; 7 bases agree with TRBD1. The ends lost 5 bases at V and 1 base at J; junction bases unmatched: 11. In germline, CDR1 is MDHEN, CDR2 SYDVKM. The length of the CDR3 is 16 residues.

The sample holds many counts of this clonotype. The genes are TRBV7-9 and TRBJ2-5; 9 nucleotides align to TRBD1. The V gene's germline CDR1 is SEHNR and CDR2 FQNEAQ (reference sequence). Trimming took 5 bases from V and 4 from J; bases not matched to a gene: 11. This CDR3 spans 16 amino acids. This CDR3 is CASSRNDRGFRETQYF. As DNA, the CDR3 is TGTGCCAGCAGCAGAAACGACAGGGGGTTTCGAGAGACCCAGTACTTC.

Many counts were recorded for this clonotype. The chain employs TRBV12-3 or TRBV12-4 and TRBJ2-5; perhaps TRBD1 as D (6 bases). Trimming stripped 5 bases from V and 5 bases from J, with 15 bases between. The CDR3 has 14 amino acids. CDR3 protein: CASSTSGVWETQYF. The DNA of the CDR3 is TGTGCCAGCAGTACCTCAGGGGTTTGGGAGACCCAGTACTTC.

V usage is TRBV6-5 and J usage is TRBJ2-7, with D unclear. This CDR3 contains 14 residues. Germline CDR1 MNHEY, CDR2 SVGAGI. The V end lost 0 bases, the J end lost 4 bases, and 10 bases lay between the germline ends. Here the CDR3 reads CASSYSFVAYEQYF. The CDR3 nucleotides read TGTGCCAGCAGTTACTCGTTTGTGGCTTACGAGCAGTACTTC.

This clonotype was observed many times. The CDR3 here is CASKGRFTGELFF. The CDR3 coding sequence is TGTGCCAGCAAGGGACGCTTCACCGGGGAGCTGTTTTTT. The rearrangement joins TRBV2 to TRBJ2-2; D is perhaps TRBD1 or TRBD2 (5 bases each). The CDR3 runs to 13 residues. Germline V gene data show CDR1 as SNHLY and CDR2 as FYNNEI. V was clipped by 7 bases and J by 4 bases, with 10 bases between them.

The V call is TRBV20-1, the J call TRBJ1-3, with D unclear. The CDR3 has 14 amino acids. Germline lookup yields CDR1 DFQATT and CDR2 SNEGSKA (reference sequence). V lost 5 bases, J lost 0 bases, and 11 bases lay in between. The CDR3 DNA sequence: TGCAGTGCTGGACGACGGGGCTCTGGAAACACCATATATTTT. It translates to CSAGRRGSGNTIYF.

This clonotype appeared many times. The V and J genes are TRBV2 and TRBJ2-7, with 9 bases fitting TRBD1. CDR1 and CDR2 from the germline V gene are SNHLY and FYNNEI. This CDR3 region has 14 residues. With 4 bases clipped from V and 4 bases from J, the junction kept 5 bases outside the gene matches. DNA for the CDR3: TGTGCCAGCAGTGGAGACAGGGGGAGATACGAGCAGTACTTC. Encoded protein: CASSGDRGRYEQYF.

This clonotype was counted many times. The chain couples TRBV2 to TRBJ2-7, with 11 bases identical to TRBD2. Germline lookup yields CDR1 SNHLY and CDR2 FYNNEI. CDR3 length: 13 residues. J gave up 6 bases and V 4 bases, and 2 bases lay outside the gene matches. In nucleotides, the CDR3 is TGTGCCAGCAGTGGACTAGCGGGAAGCGAGCAGTACTTC. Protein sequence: CASSGLAGSEQYF.

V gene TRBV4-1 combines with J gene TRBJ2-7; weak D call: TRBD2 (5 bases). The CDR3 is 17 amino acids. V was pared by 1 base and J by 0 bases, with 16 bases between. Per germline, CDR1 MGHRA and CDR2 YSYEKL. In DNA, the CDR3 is TGCGCCAGCAGCCAAGGGTTCGGACTCCAGAGCTCCTACGAGCAGTACTTC. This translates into CASSQGFGLQSSYEQYF.

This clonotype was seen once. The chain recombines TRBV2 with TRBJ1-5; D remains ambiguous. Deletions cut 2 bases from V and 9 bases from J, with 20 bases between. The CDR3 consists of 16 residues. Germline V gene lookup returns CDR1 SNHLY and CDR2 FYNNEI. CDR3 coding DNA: TGTGCCAGCAGTGAAAAGTGGTCTGTCGCCGGGCGGCCCCAGCATTTT. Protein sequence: CASSEKWSVAGRPQHF.

This CDR3 is CASSSYSDRGLYF. The CDR3 DNA reads TGTGCCAGCAGTTCATACTCGGACAGGGGGCTGTACTTC. J is TRBJ2-7 and V is TRBV14, with 11 bases fitting TRBD1. The germline V gene encodes CDR1 SGHDN and CDR2 FVKESK. The CDR3 has 13 amino acids. V gave up 6 bases and J gave up 12 bases; unmatched junction bases: 10. The variable domain in full, completed from reference TRBV14 and TRBJ2-7, reads EAGVTQFPSHSVIEKGQTVTLRCDPISGHDNLYWYRRVMGKEIKFLLHFVKESKQDESGMPNNRFLAERTGGTYSTLKVQPAELEDSGVYFCASSSYSDRGLYFGPGTRLTVT.

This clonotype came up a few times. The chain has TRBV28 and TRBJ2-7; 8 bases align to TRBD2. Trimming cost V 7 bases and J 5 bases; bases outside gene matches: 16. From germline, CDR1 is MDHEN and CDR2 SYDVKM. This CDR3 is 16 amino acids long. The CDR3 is CASTPRVTSGGNEQYF. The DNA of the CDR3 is TGTGCCAGCACCCCCCGGGTTACTAGCGGCGGCAACGAGCAGTACTTC.

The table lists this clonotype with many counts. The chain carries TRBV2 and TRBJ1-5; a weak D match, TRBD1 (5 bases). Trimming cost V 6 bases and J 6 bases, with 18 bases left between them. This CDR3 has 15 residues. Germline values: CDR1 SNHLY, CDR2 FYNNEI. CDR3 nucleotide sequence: TGTGCCAGCAGCCCATTAGAAGGGGCCGGTCAGCCCCAGCATTTT. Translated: CASSPLEGAGQPQHF.

The CDR3 is CSARPRGQETQYF. CDR3 nucleotides: TGCAGTGCTAGGCCCAGAGGACAAGAGACCCAGTACTTC. The chain has TRBV20-1 and TRBJ2-5; D gene ambiguous. This CDR3 has 13 amino acids. CDR1 and CDR2 from the germline V gene are DFQATT and SNEGSKA (reference sequence). Trimming left V 3 bases short and J 2 bases short, with 10 bases between.

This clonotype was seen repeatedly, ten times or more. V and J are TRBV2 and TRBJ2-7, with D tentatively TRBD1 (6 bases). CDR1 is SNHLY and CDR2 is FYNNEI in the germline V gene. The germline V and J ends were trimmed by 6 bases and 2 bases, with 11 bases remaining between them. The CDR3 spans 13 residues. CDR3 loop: CASRGDTAYEQYF. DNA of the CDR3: TGTGCCAGCAGGGGGGACACGGCCTACGAGCAGTACTTC. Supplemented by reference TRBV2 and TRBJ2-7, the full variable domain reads EPEVTQTPSHQVTQMGQEVILRCVPISNHLYFYWYRQILGQKVEFLVSFYNNEISEKSEIFDDQFSVERPDGSNFTLKIRSTKLEDSAMYFCASRGDTAYEQYFGPGTRLTVT.

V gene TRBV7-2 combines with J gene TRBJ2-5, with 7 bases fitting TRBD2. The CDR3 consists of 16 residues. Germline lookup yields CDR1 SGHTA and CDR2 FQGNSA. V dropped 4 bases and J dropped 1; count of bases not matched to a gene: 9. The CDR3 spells CASSWVASGLQETQYF. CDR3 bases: TGTGCCAGCAGCTGGGTAGCTAGCGGACTCCAAGAGACCCAGTACTTC.

The CDR3 DNA is TGTGCCAGCAGCTTATTTTTTACGGAATCGGGGGCGCCGGAGGAGCAGTACTTC. This sequence encodes CASSLFFTESGAPEEQYF. The V call is TRBV13, the J call TRBJ2-7, with D perhaps being TRBD1 or TRBD2 (6 bases each). The CDR3 runs 18 residues. Between the trimmed V and J ends, which lost 2 bases and 7 bases, there was a span of 27 bases. CDR1 is PRHDT, CDR2 FYEKMQ, per germline (reference sequence).

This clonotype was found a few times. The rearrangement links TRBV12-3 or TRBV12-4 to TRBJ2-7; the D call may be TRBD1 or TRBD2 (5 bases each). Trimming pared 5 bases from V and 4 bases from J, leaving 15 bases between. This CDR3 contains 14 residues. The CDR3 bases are TGTGCCAGCAGTGAAGCAGGGACGCATTACGAGCAGTACTTC. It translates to CASSEAGTHYEQYF.

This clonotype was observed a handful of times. The CDR3 loop is CSARNRGSDYGYTF. The CDR3 region has the DNA TGCAGTGCTAGAAACAGGGGTTCAGACTATGGCTACACCTTC. The chain links TRBV20-1 to TRBJ1-2, with 7 bases aligning to TRBD1. This CDR3 has 14 residues. J gave up 3 bases and V 2 bases, and 6 bases lay outside the gene matches. The germline V gene encodes CDR1 DFQATT and CDR2 SNEGSKA (reference sequence).

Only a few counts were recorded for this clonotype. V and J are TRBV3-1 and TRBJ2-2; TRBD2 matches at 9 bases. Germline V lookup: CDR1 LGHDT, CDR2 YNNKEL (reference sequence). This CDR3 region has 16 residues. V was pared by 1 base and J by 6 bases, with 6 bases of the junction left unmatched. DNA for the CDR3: TGTGCCAGCAGCCAAGTTGCGGGAGGGCCACCCGGGGAGCTGTTTTTT. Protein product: CASSQVAGGPPGELFF.

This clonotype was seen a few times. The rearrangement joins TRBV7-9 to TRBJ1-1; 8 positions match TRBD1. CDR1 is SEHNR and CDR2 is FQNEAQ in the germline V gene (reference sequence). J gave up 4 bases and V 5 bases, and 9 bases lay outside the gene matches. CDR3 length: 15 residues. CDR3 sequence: CASSPMDRASTEAFF. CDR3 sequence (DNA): TGTGCCAGCAGCCCGATGGACAGGGCGAGCACTGAAGCTTTCTTT.